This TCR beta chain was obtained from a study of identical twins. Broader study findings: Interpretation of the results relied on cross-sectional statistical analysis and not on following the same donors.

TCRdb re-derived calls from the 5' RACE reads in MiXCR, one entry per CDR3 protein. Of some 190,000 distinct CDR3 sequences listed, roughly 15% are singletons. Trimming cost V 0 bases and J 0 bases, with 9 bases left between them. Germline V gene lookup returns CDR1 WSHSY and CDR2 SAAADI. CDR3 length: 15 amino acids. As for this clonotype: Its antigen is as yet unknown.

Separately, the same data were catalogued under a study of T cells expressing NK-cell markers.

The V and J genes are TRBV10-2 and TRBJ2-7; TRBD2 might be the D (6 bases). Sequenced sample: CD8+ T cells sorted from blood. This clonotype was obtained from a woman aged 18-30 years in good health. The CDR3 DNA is TGCGCCAGCAGTGAGTCGAGTAGCGGCTCCTACGAGCAGTACTTC. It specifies CASSESSSGSYEQYF.